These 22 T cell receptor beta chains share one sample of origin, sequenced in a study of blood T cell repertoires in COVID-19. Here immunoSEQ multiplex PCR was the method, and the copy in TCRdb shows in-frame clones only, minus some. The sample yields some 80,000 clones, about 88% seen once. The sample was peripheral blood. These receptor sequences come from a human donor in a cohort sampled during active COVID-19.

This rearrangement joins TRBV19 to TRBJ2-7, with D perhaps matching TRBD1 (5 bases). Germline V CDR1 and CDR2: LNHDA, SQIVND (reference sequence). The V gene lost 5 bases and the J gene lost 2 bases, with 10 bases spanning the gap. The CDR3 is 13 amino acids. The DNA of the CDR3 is TGTGCCAGTAGTTGGGGCAAAACCTACGAGCAGTACTTC. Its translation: CASSWGKTYEQYF.

The CDR3 DNA is TGCGCCAGCAGCTTGGCTCCAGCGGGGGCCTTGGGCACTGAAGCTTTCTTT. This sequence encodes CASSLAPAGALGTEAFF. V gene TRBV5-1 combines with J gene TRBJ1-1; D might be TRBD1 (6 bases). Trimming stripped 0 bases from V and 4 bases from J, with 19 bases between. In germline, CDR1 is SGHRS, CDR2 YFSETQ. The CDR3 sequence is 17 residues long. The whole variable domain, remainder taken from reference TRBV5-1 and TRBJ1-1, is KAGVTQTPRYLIKTRGQQVTLSCSPISGHRSVSWYQQTPGQGLQFLFEYFSETQRNKGNFPGRFSGRQFSNSRSEMNVSTLELGDSALYLCASSLAPAGALGTEAFFGQGTRLTVV.

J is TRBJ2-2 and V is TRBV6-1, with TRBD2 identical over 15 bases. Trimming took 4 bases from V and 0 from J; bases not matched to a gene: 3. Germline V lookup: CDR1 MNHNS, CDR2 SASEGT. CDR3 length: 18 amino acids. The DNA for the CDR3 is TGTGCCAGCAGTGCCGGGACTAGCGGGAGGACGAACACCGGGGAGCTGTTTTTT. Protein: CASSAGTSGRTNTGELFF.

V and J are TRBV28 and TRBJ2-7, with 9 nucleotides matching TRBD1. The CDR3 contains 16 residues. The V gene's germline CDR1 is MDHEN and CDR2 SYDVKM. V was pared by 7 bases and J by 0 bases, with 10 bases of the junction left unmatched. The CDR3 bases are TGTGCCAGCACCACCATTGGGACAGGGTCCTCCTACGAGCAGTACTTC. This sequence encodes CASTTIGTGSSYEQYF. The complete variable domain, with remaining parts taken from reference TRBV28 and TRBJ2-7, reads DVKVTQSSRYLVKRTGEKVFLECVQDMDHENMFWYRQDPGLGLRLIYFSYDVKMKEKGDIPEGYSVSREKKERFSLILESASTNQTSMYLCASTTIGTGSSYEQYFGPGTRLTVT.

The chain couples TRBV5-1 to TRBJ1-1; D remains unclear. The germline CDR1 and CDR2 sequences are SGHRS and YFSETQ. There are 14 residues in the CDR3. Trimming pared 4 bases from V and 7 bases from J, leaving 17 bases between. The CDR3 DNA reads TGCGCCAGCAGCCCCGACACGGCCGGTATTGAAGCTTTCTTT. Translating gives CASSPDTAGIEAFF.

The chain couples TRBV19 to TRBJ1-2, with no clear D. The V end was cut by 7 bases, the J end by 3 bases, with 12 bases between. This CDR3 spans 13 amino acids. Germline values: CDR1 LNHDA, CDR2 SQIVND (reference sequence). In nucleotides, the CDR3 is TGTGCCAGTACCAGTAAATATGACTATGGCTACACCTTC. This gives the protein CASTSKYDYGYTF.

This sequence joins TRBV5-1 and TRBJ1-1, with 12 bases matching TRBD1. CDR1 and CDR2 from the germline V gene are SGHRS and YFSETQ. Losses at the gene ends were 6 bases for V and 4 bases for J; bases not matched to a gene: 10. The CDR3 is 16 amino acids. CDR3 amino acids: CASILGTGGLSTEAFF. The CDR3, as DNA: TGCGCCAGCATCTTAGGGACAGGGGGCCTTAGCACTGAAGCTTTCTTT.

The CDR3 reads CASSYRWTGGTDTQYF. The CDR3 nucleotides are TGTGCCAGCAGTTACCGGTGGACAGGGGGAACAGATACGCAGTATTTT. The V call is TRBV6-2 or TRBV6-3, the J call TRBJ2-3; 10 nucleotides align to TRBD1. Germline CDR1 reads MNHEY; CDR2 reads SVGEGT. The length of the CDR3 is 16 residues. V shed 2 bases, J shed 3 bases, and the junction held 5 bases outside the gene matches.

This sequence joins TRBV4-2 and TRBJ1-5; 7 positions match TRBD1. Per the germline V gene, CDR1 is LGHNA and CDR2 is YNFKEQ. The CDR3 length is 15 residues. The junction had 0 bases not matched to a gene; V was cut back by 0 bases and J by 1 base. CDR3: CASSQEDRSNQPQHF. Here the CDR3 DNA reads TGTGCCAGCAGCCAAGAGGACAGGAGCAATCAGCCCCAGCATTTT.

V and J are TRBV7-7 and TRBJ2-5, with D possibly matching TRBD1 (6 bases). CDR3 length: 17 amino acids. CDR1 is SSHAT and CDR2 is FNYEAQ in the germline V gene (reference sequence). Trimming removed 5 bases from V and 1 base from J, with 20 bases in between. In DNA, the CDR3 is TGTGCCAGCAGCCTAGGGCGGGCAGGGGTTCGCCAAGAGACCCAGTACTTC. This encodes CASSLGRAGVRQETQYF.

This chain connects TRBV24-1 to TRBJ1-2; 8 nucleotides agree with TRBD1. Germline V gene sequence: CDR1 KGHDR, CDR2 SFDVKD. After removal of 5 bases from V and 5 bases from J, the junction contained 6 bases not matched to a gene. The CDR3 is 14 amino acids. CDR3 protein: CATSGGQVGYGYTF. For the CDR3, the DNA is TGTGCCACCAGTGGGGGACAGGTTGGATATGGCTACACCTTC.

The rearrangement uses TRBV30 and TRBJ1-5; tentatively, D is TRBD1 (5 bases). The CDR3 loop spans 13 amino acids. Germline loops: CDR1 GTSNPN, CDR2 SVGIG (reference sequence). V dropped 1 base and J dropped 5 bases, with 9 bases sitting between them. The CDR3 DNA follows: TGTGCCTGGAGTGAGCAGGGATATCAGCCCCAGCATTTT. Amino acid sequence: CAWSEQGYQPQHF.

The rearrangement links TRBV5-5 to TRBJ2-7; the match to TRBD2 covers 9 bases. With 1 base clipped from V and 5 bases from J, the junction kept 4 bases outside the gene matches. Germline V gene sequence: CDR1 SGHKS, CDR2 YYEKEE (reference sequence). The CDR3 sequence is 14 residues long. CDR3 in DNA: TGTGCCAGCAGCTTGACTAGCGGGTCGGACGAGCAGTACTTC. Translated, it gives CASSLTSGSDEQYF.

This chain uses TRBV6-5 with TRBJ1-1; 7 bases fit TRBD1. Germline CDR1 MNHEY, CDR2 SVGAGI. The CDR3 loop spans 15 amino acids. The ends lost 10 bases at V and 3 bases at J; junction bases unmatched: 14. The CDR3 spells CATLPTGERHTEAFF. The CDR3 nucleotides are TGTGCCACCCTGCCTACAGGGGAGAGGCACACTGAAGCTTTCTTT.

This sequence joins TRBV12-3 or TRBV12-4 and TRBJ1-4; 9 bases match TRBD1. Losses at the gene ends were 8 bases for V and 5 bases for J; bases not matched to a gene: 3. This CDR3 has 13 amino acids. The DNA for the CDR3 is TGTGCCAGCCGGGGACAGGGAAATGAAAAACTGTTTTTT. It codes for CASRGQGNEKLFF.

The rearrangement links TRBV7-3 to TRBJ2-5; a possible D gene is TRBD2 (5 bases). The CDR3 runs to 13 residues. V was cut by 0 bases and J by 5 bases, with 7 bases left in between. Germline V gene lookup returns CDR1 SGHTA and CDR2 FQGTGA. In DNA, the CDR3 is TGTGCCAGCAGCTTAACGTCGGGGGAGACCCAGTACTTC. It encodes CASSLTSGETQYF.

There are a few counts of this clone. The CDR3 DNA sequence: TGCGCCAGCAGCTTTTTGACAGGAAGCACAGATACGCAGTATTTT. This codes for CASSFLTGSTDTQYF. The chain employs TRBV5-1 and TRBJ2-3; perhaps TRBD1 as D (6 bases). V was shortened by 2 bases and J by 0 bases, with 10 bases between the two germline ends. Looked up from germline, CDR1 is SGHRS and CDR2 is YFSETQ. The CDR3 contains 15 residues.

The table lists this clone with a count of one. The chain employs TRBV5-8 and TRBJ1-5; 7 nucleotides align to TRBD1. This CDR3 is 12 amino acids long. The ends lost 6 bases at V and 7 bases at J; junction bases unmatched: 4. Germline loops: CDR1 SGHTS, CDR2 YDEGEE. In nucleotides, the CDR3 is TGTGCCAGCACCAAGGACAGGCAGCCCCAGCATTTT. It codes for CASTKDRQPQHF.

The CDR3 DNA sequence: TGTGCCAGCAGTTTATCGCGGCAGTTCGCGGCTGGGTACGAGCAGTACTTC. It is translated as CASSLSRQFAAGYEQYF. The V and J genes are TRBV27 and TRBJ2-7; D is unclear. V dropped 0 bases and J dropped 4 bases, with 19 bases sitting between them. There are 17 residues in the CDR3. The germline V gene encodes CDR1 MNHEY and CDR2 SMNVEV (reference sequence).

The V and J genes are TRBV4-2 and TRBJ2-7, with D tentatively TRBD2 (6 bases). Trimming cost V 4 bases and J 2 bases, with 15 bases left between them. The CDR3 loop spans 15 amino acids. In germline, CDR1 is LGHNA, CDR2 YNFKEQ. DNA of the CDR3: TGTGCCAGCAGCCGCCTGGGCGGGGAAGCCTACGAGCAGTACTTC. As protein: CASSRLGGEAYEQYF.

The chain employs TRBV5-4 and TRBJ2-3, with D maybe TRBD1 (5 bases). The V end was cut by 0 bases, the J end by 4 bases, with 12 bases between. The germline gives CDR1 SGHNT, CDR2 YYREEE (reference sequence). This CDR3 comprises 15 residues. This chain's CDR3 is CASSLGGRRADTQYF. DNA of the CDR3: TGTGCCAGCAGCTTGGGGGGCCGTAGGGCAGATACGCAGTATTTT.

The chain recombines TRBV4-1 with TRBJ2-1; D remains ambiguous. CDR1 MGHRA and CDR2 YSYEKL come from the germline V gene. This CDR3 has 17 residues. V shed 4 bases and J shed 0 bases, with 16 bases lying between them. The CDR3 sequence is CASSLALLGFSYNEQFF. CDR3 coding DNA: TGCGCCAGCAGCCTGGCTCTCTTGGGCTTCTCCTACAATGAGCAGTTCTTC.